The entry that follows covers one T cell receptor beta chain sequence. No antigen is known for it. This entry comes from a study of a mutant IDH1 vaccine in newly diagnosed glioma. About the study: Treated patients were about 60% male, around 40% female, mean age 40.4 years. The study's findings and limits: Of all patients, 93.3% showed vaccine-induced immune responses.

The CDR3 spans 18 residues. Time point in this sample: week 5, during vaccination. Mutant IDH1 20-mer peptide, at 300 ug, made up each vaccine dose, with topical imiquimod. Profiled with immunoSEQ multiplex PCR; TCRdb holds only in-frame clones, not every one. This repertoire shows tens of thousands of clones, roughly 80% found once; its top ten account for 6% to 7.5%. The sequencing used PBMCs, collected from a glioma patient whose treatment included an IDH1 peptide vaccine. This TCR was recovered from a woman between 45 and 65 years old with glioma. The chain links TRBV21-1 to TRBJ1-1; the DNA was not compared with TRBD1, the D call given in the table. TRBV21-1 is designated a pseudogene. For the CDR3, the DNA is TGTGCCAGCAGCAAGCCCAAGCCATCGACAGGGAGGAACACTGAAGCTTTCTTT. Protein: CASSKPKPSTGRNTEAFF.